This is a list of T cell receptor beta chains from one sample in a study of shared clonotypes between healthy human individuals. Assay: immunoSEQ multiplex PCR; the TCRdb copy retains only in-frame clones and omits some. The sample carries 2 million to 2.5 million clones, approximately 90% recorded once. Sequencing used naive CD4+ T cells from PBMCs. The receptors come from a man younger than 35 in good health. Some clones in this sample may be carry-over from other donors' samples. Each CDR3 is given with its conserved first and last residue. The D gene is left open where the match is weak. Some rows mark clone size as missing; the rest say once, few, many or name a class of expanded clone.

d_call,v_call,j_call,cdr3_length,clone_size,cdr3_aa,cdr3_nt
TRBD1,TRBV6-1,TRBJ1-2,13,-,CASSEFQGGGYTF,TGTGCCAGCAGTGAGTTCCAGGGGGGAGGCTACACCTTC
-,TRBV5-1,TRBJ2-7,14,-,CASSSTPGPLEQYF,TGCGCCAGCAGCTCGACCCCGGGACCCCTGGAGCAGTACTTC
TRBD2,TRBV6-1,TRBJ2-7,15,-,CASITTSGGVGEQYF,TGTGCCAGCATTACCACTAGCGGGGGGGTTGGCGAGCAGTACTTC
-,TRBV4-2,TRBJ2-3,17,-,CASSQDPASYNTDTQYF,TGTGCCAGCAGCCAAGATCCTGCTAGCTATAACACAGATACGCAGTATTTT
TRBD2,TRBV11-2,TRBJ2-1,16,-,CASSLGLAGVGGEQFF,TGTGCCAGCAGCTTAGGGCTAGCGGGAGTTGGGGGTGAGCAGTTCTTC
TRBD1,TRBV9,TRBJ1-4,16,-,CASSVGRQGAREKLFF,TGTGCCAGCAGCGTAGGCCGACAGGGGGCGCGGGAAAAACTGTTTTTT
-,TRBV30,TRBJ2-5,16,-,CAWSVRTTWTAETQYF,TGTGCCTGGAGTGTTAGGACTACATGGACGGCAGAGACCCAGTACTTC
-,TRBV5-1,TRBJ1-6,14,once,CASSLAAPNSPLHF,TGCGCCAGCAGCTTGGCCGCCCCTAATTCACCCCTCCACTTT
TRBD2,TRBV28,TRBJ2-2,18,-,CASTLRGASGRYTGELFF,TGTGCCAGCACGCTCAGGGGAGCTAGCGGGAGATACACCGGGGAGCTGTTTTTT
TRBD2,TRBV30,TRBJ2-1,16,-,CAWSVRWSGKNNEQFF,TGTGCCTGGAGTGTACGATGGAGCGGGAAAAACAATGAGCAGTTCTTC
-,TRBV4-1,TRBJ2-4,15,-,CASSQVRRERNIQYF,TGCGCCAGCAGCCAAGTTAGGCGGGAACGAAACATTCAGTACTTC
-,TRBV7-3,TRBJ2-3,17,once,CASSLTPPGAGYDTQYF,TGTGCCAGCAGCTTAACGCCGCCGGGGGCAGGATACGATACGCAGTATTTT
-,TRBV4-3,TRBJ1-1,14,-,CASSQGSGDTEAFF,TGCGCCAGCAGCCAAGGGTCAGGGGACACTGAAGCTTTCTTT
-,TRBV6-1,TRBJ2-7,12,-,CASHTETYEQYF,TGTGCCAGCCACACAGAGACCTACGAGCAGTACTTC
-,TRBV29-1,TRBJ2-3,13,-,CSVDQGGTDTQYF,TGCAGCGTAGACCAGGGTGGCACAGATACGCAGTATTTT
TRBD1,TRBV6-1,TRBJ1-2,12,-,CASSWTGDGYTF,TGTGCCAGCAGTTGGACAGGGGACGGCTACACCTTC
-,TRBV30,TRBJ1-1,12,-,CAWSEGSTEAFF,TGTGCCTGGAGTGAGGGATCCACTGAAGCTTTCTTT
-,TRBV5-1,TRBJ2-6,14,-,CASSGGGGANVLTF,TGCGCCAGCAGCGGAGGAGGTGGGGCCAACGTCCTGACTTTC
TRBD2,TRBV5-1,TRBJ2-7,16,-,CASSPTSGRPTYEQYF,TGCGCCAGCAGCCCGACTAGCGGGCGGCCCACCTACGAGCAGTACTTC
TRBD1,TRBV5-6,TRBJ2-5,15,-,CASSTPSGTGETQYF,TGTGCCAGCAGCACACCATCCGGGACAGGAGAGACCCAGTACTTC
-,TRBV7-3,TRBJ2-5,13,-,CASSPQGGETQYF,TGTGCCAGCAGCCCCCAGGGCGGGGAGACCCAGTACTTC
TRBD1,TRBV18,TRBJ1-1,15,-,CASSIGTGGNTEAFF,TGTGCCAGCTCAATAGGGACAGGGGGGAACACTGAAGCTTTCTTT
TRBD2,TRBV7-9,TRBJ2-1,16,-,CASSRRGTRVYNEQFF,TGTGCCAGCAGCCGACGCGGGACTAGGGTTTACAATGAGCAGTTCTTC
-,TRBV7-8,TRBJ1-2,14,once,CASSPALTNYGYTF,TGTGCCAGCAGCCCAGCGCTGACTAACTATGGCTACACCTTC
TRBD2,TRBV7-2,TRBJ2-7,15,-,CASSLRVAGEYEQYF,TGTGCCAGCAGCCTAAGGGTAGCGGGAGAATACGAGCAGTACTTC
-,TRBV7-3,TRBJ2-2,16,-,CASSFNGGALIGELFF,TGTGCCAGCAGCTTTAATGGCGGGGCCCTTATCGGGGAGCTGTTTTTT
-,TRBV7-6,TRBJ2-1,16,once,CASSSPGQVPDNEQFF,TGTGCCAGCAGTTCGCCGGGACAAGTACCAGACAATGAGCAGTTCTTC
-,TRBV11-2,TRBJ2-7,13,-,CASSLGGEYEQYF,TGTGCCAGCAGCTTAGGGGGGGAGTACGAGCAGTACTTC
-,TRBV27,TRBJ1-3,16,-,CASSLSPESSGNTIYF,TGTGCCAGCAGTTTATCACCAGAAAGCTCTGGAAACACCATATATTTT
-,TRBV4-2,TRBJ1-2,17,-,CASSTRTGATANYGYTF,TGTGCCAGCAGCACGCGGACTGGGGCGACAGCTAACTATGGCTACACCTTC
-,TRBV5-6,TRBJ2-1,14,-,CASSLGGYYNEQFF,TGTGCCAGCAGCTTGGGAGGTTACTACAATGAGCAGTTCTTC
-,TRBV5-4,TRBJ2-5,15,once,CASSPEVGRAETQYF,TGTGCCAGCAGCCCGGAGGTCGGCAGGGCGGAGACCCAGTACTTC
-,TRBV7-4,TRBJ2-1,16,-,CASSPQGQDYYNEQFF,TGTGCCAGCAGCCCCCAAGGACAGGACTACTACAATGAGCAGTTCTTC
-,TRBV30,TRBJ1-5,12,-,CAWNVGNQPQHF,TGTGCCTGGAACGTGGGCAATCAGCCCCAGCATTTT
TRBD1,TRBV12-5,TRBJ1-4,16,-,CEADPGTGRANEKLFF,TGTGAAGCAGATCCCGGGACAGGGAGAGCTAATGAAAAACTGTTTTTT
-,TRBV23-1,TRBJ2-7,16,-,CASSQAYRGTSLEQYF,TGCGCCAGCAGTCAAGCCTACAGGGGGACTAGCCTCGAGCAGTACTTC
TRBD1,TRBV11-2,TRBJ2-2,16,-,CASSQGHTGVDGELFF,TGTGCCAGCAGCCAAGGCCACACAGGGGTGGACGGGGAGCTGTTTTTT
TRBD1,TRBV15,TRBJ2-3,18,-,CATSRDTDRDRRTDTQYF,TGTGCCACCAGCAGAGACACTGACCGGGACAGACGCACAGATACGCAGTATTTT
-,TRBV7-2,TRBJ2-7,15,-,CASSLDPGQTYEQYF,TGTGCCAGCAGCTTAGATCCAGGCCAGACCTACGAGCAGTACTTC
TRBD2,TRBV5-1,TRBJ2-1,15,-,CASSLGLADDNEQFF,TGCGCCAGCAGCTTGGGACTAGCTGACGACAATGAGCAGTTCTTC
-,TRBV5-1,TRBJ2-7,13,-,CASSLSADYEQYF,TGCGCCAGCAGCCTTTCAGCAGACTACGAGCAGTACTTC